The subject of this entry is one TCR beta chain. No antigen is known for it. PCR employed 60 Vbeta and 13 Jbeta primers. TCRdb keeps only in-frame clones here, not all; method: immunoSEQ multiplex PCR. The sample has 130,000 or so clones; around four fifths are singletons. These data come from a study of cytomegalovirus exposure and HLA in healthy donors. Study-level results: Trimming of TCR beta V- and J-genes showed a link, identified in a later analysis, to a missense DCLRE1C variant.

Trimming at V came to 0 bases and at J to 6 bases, leaving 11 bases not matched to a gene. The germline V gene encodes CDR1 LGHNT and CDR2 FRNRAP. CDR3 length equals 17 residues. The TCR sequence derives from a male donor in good health and CMV-seronegative. The genes are TRBV12-5 and TRBJ1-5, with 7 bases fitting TRBD1. The material sequenced was PBMCs. CDR3 DNA: TGTGCTAGTGGTTTGGTACCACCGACAGGGAATCGTCAGCCCCAGCATTTT. This gives the protein CASGLVPPTGNRQPQHF.